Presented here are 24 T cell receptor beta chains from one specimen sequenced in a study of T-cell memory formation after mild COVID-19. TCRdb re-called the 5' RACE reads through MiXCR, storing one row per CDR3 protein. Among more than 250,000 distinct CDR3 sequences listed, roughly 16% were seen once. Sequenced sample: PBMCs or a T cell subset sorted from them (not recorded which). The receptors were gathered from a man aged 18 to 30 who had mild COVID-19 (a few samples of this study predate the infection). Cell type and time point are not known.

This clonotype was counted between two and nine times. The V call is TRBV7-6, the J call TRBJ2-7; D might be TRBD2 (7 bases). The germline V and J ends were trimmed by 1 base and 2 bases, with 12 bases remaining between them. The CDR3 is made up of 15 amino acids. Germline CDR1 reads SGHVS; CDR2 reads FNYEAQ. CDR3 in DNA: TGTGCCAGCAGCTTAGTCCCGGGGGGCCCCTACGAGCAGTACGTC. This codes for CASSLVPGGPYEQYV.

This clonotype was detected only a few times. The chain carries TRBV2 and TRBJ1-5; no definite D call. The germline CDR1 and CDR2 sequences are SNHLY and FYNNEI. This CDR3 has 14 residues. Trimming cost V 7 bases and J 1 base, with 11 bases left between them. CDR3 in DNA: TGTGCCAGCACCCAGGTTATCAGCAATCAGCCCCAGCATTTT. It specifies CASTQVISNQPQHF.

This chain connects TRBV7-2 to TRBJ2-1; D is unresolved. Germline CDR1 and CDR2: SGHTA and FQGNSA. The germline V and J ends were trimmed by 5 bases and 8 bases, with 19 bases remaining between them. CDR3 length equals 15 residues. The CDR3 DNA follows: TGTGCCAGCAGCCTACGCCAGACCCCTCGCGATGAGCAGTTCTTC. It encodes CASSLRQTPRDEQFF.

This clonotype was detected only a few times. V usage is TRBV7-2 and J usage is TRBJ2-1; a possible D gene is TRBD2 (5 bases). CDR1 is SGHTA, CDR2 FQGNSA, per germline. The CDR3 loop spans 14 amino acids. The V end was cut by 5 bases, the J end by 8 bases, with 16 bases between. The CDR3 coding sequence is TGTGCCAGCAGCCCGGTACCTGGGAGCCATGAGCAGTTCTTC. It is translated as CASSPVPGSHEQFF.

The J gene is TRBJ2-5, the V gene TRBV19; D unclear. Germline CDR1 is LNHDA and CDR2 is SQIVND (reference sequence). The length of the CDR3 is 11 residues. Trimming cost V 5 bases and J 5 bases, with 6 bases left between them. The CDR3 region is CASSRAETQYF. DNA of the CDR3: TGTGCCAGTAGTCGGGCGGAGACCCAGTACTTC.

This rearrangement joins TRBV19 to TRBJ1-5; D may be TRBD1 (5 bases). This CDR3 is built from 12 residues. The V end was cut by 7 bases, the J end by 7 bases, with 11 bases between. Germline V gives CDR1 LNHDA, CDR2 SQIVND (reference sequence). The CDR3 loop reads CASNKGLQPQHF. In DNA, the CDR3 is TGTGCCAGTAATAAGGGACTCCAGCCCCAGCATTTT.

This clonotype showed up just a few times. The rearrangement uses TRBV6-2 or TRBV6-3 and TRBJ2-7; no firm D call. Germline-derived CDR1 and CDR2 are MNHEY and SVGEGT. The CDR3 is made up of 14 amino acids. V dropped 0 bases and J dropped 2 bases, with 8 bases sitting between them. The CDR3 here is CASSYSHTTYEQYF. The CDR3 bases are TGTGCCAGCAGTTACTCACACACTACCTACGAGCAGTACTTC.

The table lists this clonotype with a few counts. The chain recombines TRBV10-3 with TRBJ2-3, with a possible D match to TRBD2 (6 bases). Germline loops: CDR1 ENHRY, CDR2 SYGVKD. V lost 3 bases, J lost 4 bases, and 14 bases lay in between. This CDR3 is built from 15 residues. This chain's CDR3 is CAISELGGGADTQYF. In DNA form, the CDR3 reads TGTGCCATCAGTGAACTGGGAGGCGGGGCAGATACGCAGTATTTT.

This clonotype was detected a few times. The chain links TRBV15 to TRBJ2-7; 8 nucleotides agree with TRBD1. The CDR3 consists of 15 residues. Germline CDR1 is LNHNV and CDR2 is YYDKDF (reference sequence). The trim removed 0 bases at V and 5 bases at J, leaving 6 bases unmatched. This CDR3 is CATSRDRAGGDEQYV. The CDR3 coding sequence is TGTGCCACCAGCAGAGATCGGGCAGGGGGCGACGAGCAGTACGTC.

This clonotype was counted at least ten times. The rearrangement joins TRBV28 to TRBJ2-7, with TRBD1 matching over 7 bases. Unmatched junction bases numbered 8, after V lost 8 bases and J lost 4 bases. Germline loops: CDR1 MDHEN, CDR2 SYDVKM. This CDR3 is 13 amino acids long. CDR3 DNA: TGTGCCAGCGAGGGGGCGAACAGTTACGAGCAGTACGTC. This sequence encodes CASEGANSYEQYV.

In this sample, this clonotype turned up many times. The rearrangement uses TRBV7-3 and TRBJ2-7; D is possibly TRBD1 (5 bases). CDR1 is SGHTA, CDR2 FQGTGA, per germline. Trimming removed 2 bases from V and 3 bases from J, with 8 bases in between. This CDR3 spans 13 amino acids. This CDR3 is CASSLQGGYEQYF. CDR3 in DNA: TGTGCCAGCAGCTTACAGGGCGGCTACGAGCAGTACTTC.

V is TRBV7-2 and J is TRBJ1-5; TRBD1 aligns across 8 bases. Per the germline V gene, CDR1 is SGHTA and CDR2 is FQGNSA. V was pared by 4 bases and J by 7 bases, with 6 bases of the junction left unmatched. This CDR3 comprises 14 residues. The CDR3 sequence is CASSSHRGEQPQHF. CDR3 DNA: TGTGCCAGCAGCTCTCACAGGGGGGAACAGCCCCAGCATTTT.

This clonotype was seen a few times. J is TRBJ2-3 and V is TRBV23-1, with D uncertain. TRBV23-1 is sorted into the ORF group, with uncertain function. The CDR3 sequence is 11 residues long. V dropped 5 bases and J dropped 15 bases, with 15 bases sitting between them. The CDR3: CASSSSATDYF. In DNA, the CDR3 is TGCGCCAGCAGTTCCAGCGCCACGGACTATTTT.

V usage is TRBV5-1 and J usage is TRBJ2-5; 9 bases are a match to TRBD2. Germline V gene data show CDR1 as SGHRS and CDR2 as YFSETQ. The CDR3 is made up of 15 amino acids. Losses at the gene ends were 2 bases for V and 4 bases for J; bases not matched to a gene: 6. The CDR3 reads CASSFPGLAGETQYF. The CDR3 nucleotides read TGCGCCAGCAGCTTTCCGGGACTAGCCGGAGAGACCCAGTACTTC.

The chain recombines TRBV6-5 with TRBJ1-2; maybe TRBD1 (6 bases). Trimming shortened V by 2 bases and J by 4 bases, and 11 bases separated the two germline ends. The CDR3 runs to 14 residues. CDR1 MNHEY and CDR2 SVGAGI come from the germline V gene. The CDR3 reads CASSYTGMGYGYTF. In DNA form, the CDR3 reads TGTGCCAGCAGTTACACAGGGATGGGCTATGGCTACACCTTC.

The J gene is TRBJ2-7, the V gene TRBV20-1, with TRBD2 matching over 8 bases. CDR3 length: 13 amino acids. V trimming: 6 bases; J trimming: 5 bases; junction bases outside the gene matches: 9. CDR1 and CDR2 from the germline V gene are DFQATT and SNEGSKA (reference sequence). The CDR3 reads CSANGLALNEQYF. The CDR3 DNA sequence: TGCAGTGCAAACGGACTAGCTCTGAACGAGCAGTACTTC.

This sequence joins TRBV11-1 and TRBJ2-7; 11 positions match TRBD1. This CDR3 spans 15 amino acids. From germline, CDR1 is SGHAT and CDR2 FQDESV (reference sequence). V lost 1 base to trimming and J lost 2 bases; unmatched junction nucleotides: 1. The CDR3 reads CASSLGTGGTYEQYF. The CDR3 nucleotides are TGTGCCAGCAGCTTAGGGACAGGGGGCACCTACGAGCAGTACTTC.

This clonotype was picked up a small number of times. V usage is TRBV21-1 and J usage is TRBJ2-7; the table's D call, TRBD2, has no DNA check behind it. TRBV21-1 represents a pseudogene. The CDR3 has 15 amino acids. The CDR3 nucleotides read TGTGCCAGCAGCAAAGAGGGTCCCTCGCCCTACGAGCAGTACTTC. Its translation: CASSKEGPSPYEQYF.

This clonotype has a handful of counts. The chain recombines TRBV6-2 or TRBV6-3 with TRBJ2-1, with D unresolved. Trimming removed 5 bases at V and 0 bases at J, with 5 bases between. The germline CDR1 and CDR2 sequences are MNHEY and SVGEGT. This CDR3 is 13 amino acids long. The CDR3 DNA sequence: TGTGCCAGCAGTGTAGGCTCCTACAATGAGCAGTTCTTC. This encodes CASSVGSYNEQFF.

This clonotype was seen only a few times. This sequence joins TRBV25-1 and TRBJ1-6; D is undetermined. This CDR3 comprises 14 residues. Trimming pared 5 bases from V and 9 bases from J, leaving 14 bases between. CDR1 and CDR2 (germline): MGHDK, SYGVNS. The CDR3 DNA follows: TGTGCCAGCAGTAAGGGCCCCCGGCGTTCACCCCTCCACTTT. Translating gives CASSKGPRRSPLHF.

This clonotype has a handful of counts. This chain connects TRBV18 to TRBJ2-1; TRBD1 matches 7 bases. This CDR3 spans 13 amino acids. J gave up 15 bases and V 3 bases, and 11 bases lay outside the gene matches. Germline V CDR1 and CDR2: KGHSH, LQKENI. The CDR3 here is CASSPSGQTSPFF. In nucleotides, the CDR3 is TGTGCCAGCTCACCTTCGGGACAGACGTCGCCGTTCTTC. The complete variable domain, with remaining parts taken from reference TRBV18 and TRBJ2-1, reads NAGVMQNPRHLVRRRGQEARLRCSPMKGHSHVYWYRQLPEEGLKFMVYLQKENIIDESGMPKERFSAEFPKEGPSILRIQQVVRGDSAAYFCASSPSGQTSPFFGPGTRLTVL.

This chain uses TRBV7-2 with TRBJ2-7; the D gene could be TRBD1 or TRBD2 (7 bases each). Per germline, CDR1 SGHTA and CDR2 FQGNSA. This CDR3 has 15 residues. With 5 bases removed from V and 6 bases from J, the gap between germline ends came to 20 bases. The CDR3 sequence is CASSRNRGPGGEQYF. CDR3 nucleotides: TGTGCCAGCAGCAGGAACAGGGGCCCGGGGGGCGAGCAGTACTTC.

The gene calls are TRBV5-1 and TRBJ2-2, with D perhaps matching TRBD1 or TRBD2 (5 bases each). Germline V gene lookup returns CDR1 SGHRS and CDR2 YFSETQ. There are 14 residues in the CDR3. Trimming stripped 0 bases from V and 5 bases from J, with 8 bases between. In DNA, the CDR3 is TGCGCCAGCAGCTTGGGTTGGGGGACCGGGGAGCTGTTTTTT. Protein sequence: CASSLGWGTGELFF.

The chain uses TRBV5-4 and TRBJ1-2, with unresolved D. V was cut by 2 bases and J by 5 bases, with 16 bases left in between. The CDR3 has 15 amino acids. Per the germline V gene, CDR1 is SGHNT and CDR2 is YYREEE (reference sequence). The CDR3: CASSFTARKMYGYTF. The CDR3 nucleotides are TGTGCCAGCAGCTTCACAGCCCGGAAGATGTATGGCTACACCTTC.